This T cell receptor beta chain was documented in a study of blood T cell repertoires in COVID-19. Per the original data handling: Cell counts per sample came from amplifying reference gene primers. Produced via immunoSEQ multiplex PCR; TCRdb's table is partial and in-frame only. V and J calls plus clone size are reproduced from that table; the DNA served to infer D and trimming. The sample lists about 310,000 clones, around 87% seen once, with roughly 2.3% in the top ten. V shed 6 bases and J 10 bases; nucleotides not matched to a gene: 10. This CDR3 has 15 amino acids. The germline V gene encodes CDR1 MDHEN and CDR2 SYDVKM. This clone was found once.

What was sequenced was peripheral blood. The chain links TRBV28 to TRBJ1-6; TRBD1 matches 9 bases. The sequence derives from a young man with active or convalescent COVID-19. The CDR3 DNA sequence: TGTGCCAGCAGGCGGACAGGGGTGGCAGAATCACCCCTCCACTTT. This encodes CASRRTGVAESPLHF.